This T cell receptor beta chain was profiled in a study of beta chain features in type 1 diabetes. Reverse transcription of all isolated RNA meant that expressed TCRB transcripts were sequenced. Sequenced by immunoSEQ multiplex PCR; TCRdb stores in-frame clones only, minus some. Of about 150,000 clones detected, 8.5% to 14% appear once; the ten largest clones hold around 2%. The CDR3 runs to 14 residues. Per the germline V gene, CDR1 is SQVTM and CDR2 is ANQGSEA. Trimming stripped 4 bases from V and 5 bases from J, with 17 bases between. This clone was observed a few times. This chain uses TRBV29-1 with TRBJ1-2; D gene ambiguous. The receptor comes from a man between 18 and 35 years old in good health. The sequencing input was central memory CD4+ T cells from blood. The chain's CDR3 is CSVAVFGSGYGYTF. CDR3 nucleotide sequence: TGCAGCGTTGCAGTATTTGGGTCGGGGTATGGCTACACCTTC.